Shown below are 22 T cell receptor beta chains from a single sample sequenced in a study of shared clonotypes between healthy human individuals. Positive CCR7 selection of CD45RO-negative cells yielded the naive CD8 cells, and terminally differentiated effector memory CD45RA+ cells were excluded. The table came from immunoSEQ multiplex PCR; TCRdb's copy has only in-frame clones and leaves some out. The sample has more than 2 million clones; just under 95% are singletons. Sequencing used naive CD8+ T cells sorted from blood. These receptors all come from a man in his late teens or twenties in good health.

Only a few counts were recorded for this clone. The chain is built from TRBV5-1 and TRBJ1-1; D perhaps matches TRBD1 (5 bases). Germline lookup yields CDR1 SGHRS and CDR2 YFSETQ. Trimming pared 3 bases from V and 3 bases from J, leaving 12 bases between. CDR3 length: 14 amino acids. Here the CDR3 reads CASSSGLVYTEAFF. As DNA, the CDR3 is TGCGCCAGCAGCTCGGGGCTCGTTTACACTGAAGCTTTCTTT.

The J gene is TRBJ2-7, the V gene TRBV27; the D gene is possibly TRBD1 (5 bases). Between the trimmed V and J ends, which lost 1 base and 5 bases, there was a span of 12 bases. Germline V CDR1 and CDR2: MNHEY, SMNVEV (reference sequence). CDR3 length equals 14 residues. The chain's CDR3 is CASSLFGARDEQYF. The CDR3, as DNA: TGTGCCAGCAGTTTATTTGGGGCTCGGGACGAGCAGTACTTC.

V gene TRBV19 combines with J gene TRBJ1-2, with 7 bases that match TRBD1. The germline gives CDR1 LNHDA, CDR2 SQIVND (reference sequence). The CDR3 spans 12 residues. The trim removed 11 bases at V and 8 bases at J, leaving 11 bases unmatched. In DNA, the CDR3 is TGTGCCTGCCCGACAGGGCATGGGGGCTACACCTTC. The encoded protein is CACPTGHGGYTF.

CDR3 sequence (DNA): TGTGCCAGCAGTGCCCGTGGACAGGGTATACTGTTTTTT. It yields the protein CASSARGQGILFF. The chain carries TRBV6-1 and TRBJ1-4; 8 positions agree with TRBD1. Unmatched junction bases numbered 8, after V lost 4 bases and J lost 13 bases. The germline V gene has CDR1 MNHNS and CDR2 SASEGT. This CDR3 is built from 13 residues.

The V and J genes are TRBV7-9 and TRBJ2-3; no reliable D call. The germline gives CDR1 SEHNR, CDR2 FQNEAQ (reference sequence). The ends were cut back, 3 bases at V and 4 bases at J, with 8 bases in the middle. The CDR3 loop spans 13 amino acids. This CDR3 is CASSFPHADTQYF. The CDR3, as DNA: TGTGCCAGCAGCTTCCCTCACGCAGATACGCAGTATTTT.

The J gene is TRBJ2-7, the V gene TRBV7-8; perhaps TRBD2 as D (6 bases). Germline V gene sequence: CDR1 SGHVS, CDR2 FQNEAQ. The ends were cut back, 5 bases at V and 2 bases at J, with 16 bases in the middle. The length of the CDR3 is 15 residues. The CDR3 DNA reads TGTGCCAGCAGCCCCCTGGGCGGAGGGGCCTACGAGCAGTACTTC. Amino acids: CASSPLGGGAYEQYF.

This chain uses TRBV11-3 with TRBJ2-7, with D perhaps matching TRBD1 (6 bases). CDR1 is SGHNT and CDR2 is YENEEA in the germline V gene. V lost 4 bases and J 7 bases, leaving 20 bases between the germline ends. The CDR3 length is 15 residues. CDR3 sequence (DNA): TGTGCCAGCAGCTGCCGGGACACTTATCTTTGGGAGCAGTACTTC. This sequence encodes CASSCRDTYLWEQYF.

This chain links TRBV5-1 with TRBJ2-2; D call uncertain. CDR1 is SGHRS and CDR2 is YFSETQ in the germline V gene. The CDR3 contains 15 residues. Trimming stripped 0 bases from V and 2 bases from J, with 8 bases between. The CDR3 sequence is CASSLEKGNTGELFF. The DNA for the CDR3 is TGCGCCAGCAGCTTGGAGAAGGGAAACACCGGGGAGCTGTTTTTT.

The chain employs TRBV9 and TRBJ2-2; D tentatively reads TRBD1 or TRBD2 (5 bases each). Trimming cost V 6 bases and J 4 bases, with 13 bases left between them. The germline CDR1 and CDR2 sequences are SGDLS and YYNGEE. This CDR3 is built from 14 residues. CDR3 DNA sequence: TGTGCCAGCATGTATGGGGGAACCACCGGGGAGCTGTTTTTT. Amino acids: CASMYGGTTGELFF.

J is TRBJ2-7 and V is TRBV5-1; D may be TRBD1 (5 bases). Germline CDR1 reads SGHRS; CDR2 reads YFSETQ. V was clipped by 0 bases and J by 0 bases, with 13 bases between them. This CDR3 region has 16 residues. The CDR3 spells CASSLATGPSSYEQYF. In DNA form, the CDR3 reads TGCGCCAGCAGCTTGGCTACAGGACCCAGCTCCTACGAGCAGTACTTC.

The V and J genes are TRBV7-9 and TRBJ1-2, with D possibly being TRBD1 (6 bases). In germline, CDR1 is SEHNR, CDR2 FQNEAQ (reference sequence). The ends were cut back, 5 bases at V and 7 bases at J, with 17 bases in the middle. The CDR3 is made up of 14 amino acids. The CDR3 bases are TGTGCCAGCAGCCTAGGAGGGGGGAAGTCTGGCTACACCTTC. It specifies CASSLGGGKSGYTF.

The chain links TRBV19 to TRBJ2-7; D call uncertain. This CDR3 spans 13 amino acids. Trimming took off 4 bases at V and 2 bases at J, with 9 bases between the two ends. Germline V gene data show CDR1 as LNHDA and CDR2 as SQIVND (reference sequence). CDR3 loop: CASSTPGAYEQYF. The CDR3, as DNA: TGTGCCAGTAGTACACCCGGAGCCTACGAGCAGTACTTC.

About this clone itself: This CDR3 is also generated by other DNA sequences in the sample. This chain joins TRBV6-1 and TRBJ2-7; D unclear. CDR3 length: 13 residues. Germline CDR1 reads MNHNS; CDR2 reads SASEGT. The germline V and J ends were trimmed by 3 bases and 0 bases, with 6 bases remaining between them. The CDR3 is CASSEGNSYEQYF. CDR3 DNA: TGTGCCAGCAGTGAGGGGAACTCCTACGAGCAGTACTTC.

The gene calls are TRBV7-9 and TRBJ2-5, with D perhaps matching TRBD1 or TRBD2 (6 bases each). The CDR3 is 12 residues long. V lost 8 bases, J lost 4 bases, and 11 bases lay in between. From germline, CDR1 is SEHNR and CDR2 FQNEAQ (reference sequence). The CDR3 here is CASEGGPETQYF. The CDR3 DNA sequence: TGTGCCAGCGAGGGGGGCCCAGAGACCCAGTACTTC.

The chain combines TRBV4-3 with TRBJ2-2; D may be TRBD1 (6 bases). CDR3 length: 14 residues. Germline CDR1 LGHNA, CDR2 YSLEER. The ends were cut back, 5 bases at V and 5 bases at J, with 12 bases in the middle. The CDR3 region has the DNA TGCGCCAGCAGCGGGACACCCCTTACCGGGGAGCTGTTTTTT. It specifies CASSGTPLTGELFF.

The CDR3 here is CASSFIDAENTEAFF. CDR3 nucleotides: TGTGCCAGCAGTTTCATAGACGCGGAGAACACTGAAGCTTTCTTT. The rearrangement uses TRBV5-6 and TRBJ1-1; D unclear. This CDR3 is 15 amino acids long. V dropped 5 bases and J dropped 1 base, with 15 bases sitting between them. Per germline, CDR1 SGHDT and CDR2 YYEEEE.

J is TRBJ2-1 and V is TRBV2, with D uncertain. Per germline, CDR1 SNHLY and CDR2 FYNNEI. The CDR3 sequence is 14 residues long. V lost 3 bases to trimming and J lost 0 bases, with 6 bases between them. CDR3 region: CASSDGSSYNEQFF. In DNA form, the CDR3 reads TGTGCCAGCAGTGACGGAAGCTCCTACAATGAGCAGTTCTTC. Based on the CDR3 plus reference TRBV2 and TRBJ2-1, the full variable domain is EPEVTQTPSHQVTQMGQEVILRCVPISNHLYFYWYRQILGQKVEFLVSFYNNEISEKSEIFDDQFSVERPDGSNFTLKIRSTKLEDSAMYFCASSDGSSYNEQFFGPGTRLTVL.

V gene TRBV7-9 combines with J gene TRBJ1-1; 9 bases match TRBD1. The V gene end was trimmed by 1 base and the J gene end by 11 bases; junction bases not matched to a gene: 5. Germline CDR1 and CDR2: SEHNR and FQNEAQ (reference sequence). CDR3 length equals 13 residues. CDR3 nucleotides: TGTGCCAGCAGCTTAGGGGACAGGGTGCCGGCTTTCTTT. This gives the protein CASSLGDRVPAFF.

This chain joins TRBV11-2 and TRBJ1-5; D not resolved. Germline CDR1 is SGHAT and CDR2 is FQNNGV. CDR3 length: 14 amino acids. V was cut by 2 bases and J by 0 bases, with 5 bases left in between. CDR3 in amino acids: CASSLPYSNQPQHF. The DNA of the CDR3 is TGTGCCAGCAGCTTACCGTATAGCAATCAGCCCCAGCATTTT.

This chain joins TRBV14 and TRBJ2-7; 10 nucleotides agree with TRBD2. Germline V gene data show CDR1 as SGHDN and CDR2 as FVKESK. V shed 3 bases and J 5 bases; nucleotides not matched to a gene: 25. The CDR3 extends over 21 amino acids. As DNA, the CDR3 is TGTGCCAGCAGCCATAAATCTACTAGCGGGGTTAGCCGCCCCATCCGTGACGAGCAGTACTTC. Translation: CASSHKSTSGVSRPIRDEQYF.

The CDR3 DNA reads TGTGCCAGCAGCTTAGCGCGGGAGTTTGGCTCACCCCTCCACTTT. It codes for CASSLAREFGSPLHF. The rearrangement uses TRBV7-6 and TRBJ1-6; D not resolved. The CDR3 contains 15 residues. Germline V CDR1 and CDR2: SGHVS, FNYEAQ. Trimming stripped 0 bases from V and 10 bases from J, with 13 bases between. The entire variable domain, with the rest obtained from reference TRBV7-6 and TRBJ1-6, is as follows: GAGVSQSPRYKVTKRGQDVALRCDPISGHVSLYWYRQALGQGPEFLTYFNYEAQQDKSGLPNDRFSAERPEGSISTLTIQRTEQRDSAMYRCASSLAREFGSPLHFGNGTRLTVT.

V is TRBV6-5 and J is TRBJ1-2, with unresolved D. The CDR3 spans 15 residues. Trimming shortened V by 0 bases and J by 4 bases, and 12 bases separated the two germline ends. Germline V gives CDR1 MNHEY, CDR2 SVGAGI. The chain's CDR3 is CASSYSPGDGYGYTF. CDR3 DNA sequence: TGTGCCAGCAGTTACTCGCCGGGAGACGGCTATGGCTACACCTTC.